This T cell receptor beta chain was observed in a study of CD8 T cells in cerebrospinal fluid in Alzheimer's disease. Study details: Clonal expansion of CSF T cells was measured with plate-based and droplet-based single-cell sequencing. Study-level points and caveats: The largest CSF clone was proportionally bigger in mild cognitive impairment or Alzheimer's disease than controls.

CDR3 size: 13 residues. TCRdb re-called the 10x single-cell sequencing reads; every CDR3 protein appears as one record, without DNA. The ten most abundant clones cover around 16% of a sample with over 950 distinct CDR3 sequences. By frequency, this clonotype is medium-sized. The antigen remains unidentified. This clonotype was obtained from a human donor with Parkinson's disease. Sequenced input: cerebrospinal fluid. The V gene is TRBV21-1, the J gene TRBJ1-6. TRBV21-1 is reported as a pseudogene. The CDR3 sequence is CASSAGNNSPLHF.